The 5 T cell receptor beta chains presented below share a single source sample, sequenced in a study of blood T cell repertoires in COVID-19. TCRdb keeps only in-frame clones here, not all; method: immunoSEQ multiplex PCR. The sample shows roughly 69,000 clones, under 85% of them seen only once. Sequencing was performed on peripheral blood. The receptor source for this set is a man aged 50-60 years with COVID-19, enrolled during active disease.

The chain joins TRBV2 to TRBJ2-1, with 8 positions matching TRBD2. The CDR3 is made up of 15 amino acids. Per the germline V gene, CDR1 is SNHLY and CDR2 is FYNNEI. Losses at the gene ends were 7 bases for V and 2 bases for J; bases not matched to a gene: 7. The CDR3 loop reads CASKGGGLAYNEQFF. The CDR3 DNA sequence: TGTGCCAGCAAGGGTGGGGGACTAGCCTACAATGAGCAGTTCTTC.

This rearrangement joins TRBV5-5 to TRBJ2-7; 9 bases agree with TRBD1. The germline V gene has CDR1 SGHKS and CDR2 YYEKEE (reference sequence). The CDR3 runs 14 residues. With V trimmed by 4 bases and J by 10 bases, 12 bases remained unmatched. DNA for the CDR3: TGTGCCAGCAGCCTCCGGGACAGGGTGGCAGCACAGTACTTC. This codes for CASSLRDRVAAQYF.

The rearrangement joins TRBV6-6 to TRBJ2-5, with 9 bases matching TRBD2. Per the germline V gene, CDR1 is MNHNY and CDR2 is SVGAGI (reference sequence). The CDR3 is 15 amino acids. The junction had 5 bases not matched to a gene; V was cut back by 4 bases and J by 2 bases. DNA of the CDR3: TGTGCCAGCAGTTTAGGCGGGGGGGGACAAGAGACCCAGTACTTC. It translates to CASSLGGGGQETQYF.

This sequence joins TRBV5-1 and TRBJ2-1, with TRBD1 identical over 11 bases. Germline CDR1 is SGHRS and CDR2 is YFSETQ. The CDR3 loop spans 15 amino acids. V lost 4 bases, J lost 3 bases, and 3 bases stayed unmatched. CDR3 sequence: CASSPGTGGYNEQFF. For the CDR3, the DNA is TGCGCCAGCAGCCCTGGGACAGGGGGCTACAATGAGCAGTTCTTC. The complete variable domain, with remaining parts taken from reference TRBV5-1 and TRBJ2-1, reads KAGVTQTPRYLIKTRGQQVTLSCSPISGHRSVSWYQQTPGQGLQFLFEYFSETQRNKGNFPGRFSGRQFSNSRSEMNVSTLELGDSALYLCASSPGTGGYNEQFFGPGTRLTVL.

This sequence joins TRBV11-1 and TRBJ1-1; D unresolved. The V gene's germline CDR1 is SGHAT and CDR2 FQDESV (reference sequence). V lost 1 base and J lost 8, with 8 bases in between. There are 12 residues in the CDR3. The CDR3 sequence: CASSLVGREAFF. The CDR3 coding sequence is TGTGCCAGCAGCTTAGTTGGCAGAGAAGCTTTCTTT.